Included here is one T cell receptor beta chain sequence, with context. This clone showed up just a few times. Its antigen specificity is not known. Per-base quality was not reported, and no clone a single base away is much larger than it. The CDR3 spans 13 residues, from the cysteine through the phenylalanine. Kept here is only the CDR3 DNA, which spans 39 bases and is read in frame from base 1. At the junction V is shortened by 3 bases and J by 5 bases, with 10 bases in between. The germline V gene encodes CDR1 SEHNR and CDR2 FQNEAQ (reference sequence). What the time point label conveys for this sample: about 28 days (+/-7) after the second vaccine dose. AZD1222 recipients with second doses at about 4 weeks or about 12 weeks were pooled, because spike-specific TCR depth and breadth did not differ between schedules. Vaccinee samples were obtained from the UK trials COV001 and COV002, which included a single-blind randomized controlled phase 2/3 trial of AZD1222 (ChAdOx1 nCoV-19) in healthy adults. For TCRbeta chain sequencing, PBMC samples from trial participants were taken at day 0 and at day 28 after the second dose.

The entry originates in a study of T cell responses to AZD1222 COVID-19 vaccine (dated by TCRdb to the early 2020s). Concerning the study at large: A total of approximately 240 trial participants underwent TCR sequencing, of whom 207 had received two doses of AZD1222 and about 26 had received two doses of the MenACWY control vaccine. Trial participants were enrolled by age into subgroups of 18-55, 56-69 and 70-plus years, and about 150, 27 and 61 TCR-sequenced participants, respectively, were included in these subgroups. General findings and caveats noted by the study authors: The vaccine-associated CD4 TCRs covered the entire spike protein, and the dominant responses fell in regions 160-218 and 743-854. Epitopes outside the regions mutated in the B.1.351 and B.1.1.7 variants were reportedly recognized by nearly half of the unique spike-specific TCRs. After two AZD1222 doses, spike-specific TCR breadth and depth were significantly higher than at day 0 and than in MenACWY recipients. Because no day 14 peak-response samples were available, repertoires were characterized only after the peak T cell response. The 56-69-year group was small, and its depth increase did not reach significance, likely because of low power. Participants were mostly white British, with more females than males. The authors suggested clonal diversity may have been underestimated. Conclusions about previously exposed vaccinees are limited because only six or seven AZD1222 recipients were SARS-CoV-2 seropositive at baseline.

The CDR3 regions of human TCRbeta chains were analyzed by immunosequencing. The authors processed their data as follows. TCRs in the repertoires were matched against a reference library of SARS-CoV-2-specific TCRs that had been generated with the MIRA antigen-specificity platform. Breadth was defined as the fraction of unique TCRs that were SARS-CoV-2-associated. Depth was defined as the fraction of total T cells that were SARS-CoV-2-associated. Each spike-specific TCR was assigned to its reactive spike region and to a CD4 or CD8 class using the MIRA data. Log10-transformed breadth and depth values were compared by one-way ANOVA with Sidak's multiple comparisons tests. The source is immuneACCESS, and TCRdb retained only in-frame sequences with V and J called. Part of the clones is not carried over; for the studies checked, unresolved V genes explain less than half of this, and the remainder is unexplained. Clonal size and the V and J genes are those of that table, whereas D and trimming came from the DNA. The sample contains fewer than 100,000 clones, around 84% of them found a single time. The ten largest clones take up 14% of the sample.

This clonotype originated in an adult who received the AZD1222 COVID-19 vaccine. In this chain, TRBV7-9 is recombined with TRBJ1-2, with no confident D gene call. The source material was peripheral blood, sampled 28 days after the second AZD1222 dose. The encoded CDR3 is CASSFTAEYGYTF. The nucleotide sequence reads TGTGCCAGCAGCTTTACGGCAGAATATGGCTACACCTTC.